The rows below give T cell receptor beta chains drawn from one sample of a study of cytomegalovirus exposure and HLA in healthy donors. Only in-frame clones appear in the TCRdb table, and some are missing; sequencing was by immunoSEQ multiplex PCR. The repertoire has approximately 130,000 clones, just over 70% of them found once; the top ten carry over 2%. Sequenced input: PBMCs. Receptors were obtained from a woman between 55 and 75 years old in good health and CMV-seropositive. CDR3s include the opening cysteine and the closing phenylalanine or tryptophan. A D gene is named only where the DNA matches it firmly. The listing skips clone size in some rows; elsewhere it reads once, few, many or a size class.

v_gene: TRBV7-9; d_gene: NA; j_gene: TRBJ2-2; abundance: NA; CDR3nt: TGTGCCAGCAGCTCAGCGGCTAGCGCAATAGACACCGGGGAGCTGTTTTTT; CDR3aa: CASSSAASAIDTGELFF
v_gene: TRBV5-1; d_gene: TRBD2; j_gene: TRBJ2-5; abundance: NA; CDR3nt: TGCGCCAGCAGCTCGGGACTAGTTGCGGAGACCCAGTACTTC; CDR3aa: CASSSGLVAETQYF
v_gene: TRBV14; d_gene: TRBD2; j_gene: TRBJ2-5; abundance: once; CDR3nt: TGTGCCAGCAGCCAAGAACACCCGGGACGAACGGGGGGGACCCAGTACTTC; CDR3aa: CASSQEHPGRTGGTQYF
v_gene: TRBV6-4; d_gene: NA; j_gene: TRBJ2-1; abundance: NA; CDR3nt: TGTGCCAGCAGTGTTGAATGGGGGGGCAACAATGAGCAGTTCTTC; CDR3aa: CASSVEWGGNNEQFF
v_gene: TRBV19; d_gene: NA; j_gene: TRBJ1-5; abundance: NA; CDR3nt: TGTGCCAGTAGGCGGACAGATAGCGGCAATCAGCCCCAGCATTTT; CDR3aa: CASRRTDSGNQPQHF
v_gene: TRBV4-1; d_gene: TRBD2; j_gene: TRBJ2-3; abundance: NA; CDR3nt: TGCGCCAGCAGCCAAGAACGAAACGGGGGGGTCCCTAGCACAGATACGCAGTATTTT; CDR3aa: CASSQERNGGVPSTDTQYF
v_gene: TRBV7-2; d_gene: NA; j_gene: TRBJ1-1; abundance: NA; CDR3nt: TGTGCCAGCAGCCTTCAGGCGAACACTGAAGCTTTCTTT; CDR3aa: CASSLQANTEAFF
v_gene: TRBV27; d_gene: TRBD1; j_gene: TRBJ2-2; abundance: NA; CDR3nt: TGTGCCAGCAGTTTATTCGGGGCAGGGGGCGATGCCAACACTGGGGAGCTGTTTTTT; CDR3aa: CASSLFGAGGDANTGELFF
v_gene: TRBV19; d_gene: TRBD1; j_gene: TRBJ1-2; abundance: NA; CDR3nt: TGTGCCAGTAGTAATCCCGGACAGGGAGTCGCTTATGGCTACACCTTC; CDR3aa: CASSNPGQGVAYGYTF
v_gene: TRBV7-2; d_gene: NA; j_gene: TRBJ1-2; abundance: NA; CDR3nt: TGTGCCAGCAGCTCGGTATTCTATGGCTACACCTTC; CDR3aa: CASSSVFYGYTF
v_gene: TRBV6-4; d_gene: TRBD1; j_gene: TRBJ1-1; abundance: NA; CDR3nt: TGTGCCAGCAGTGAAGACAGGGGGCGGGGGGAAGCTTTCTTT; CDR3aa: CASSEDRGRGEAFF
v_gene: TRBV12-5; d_gene: TRBD2; j_gene: TRBJ2-1; abundance: NA; CDR3nt: TGTGCTAGTGGTTTGGTTAGTGGACTAGAGACGTACAATGAGCAGTTCTTC; CDR3aa: CASGLVSGLETYNEQFF
v_gene: TRBV5-1; d_gene: TRBD1; j_gene: TRBJ2-7; abundance: NA; CDR3nt: TGCGCCAGCAGCCTACAGGGGGAAGCCTACGAGCAGTACTTC; CDR3aa: CASSLQGEAYEQYF
v_gene: TRBV19; d_gene: NA; j_gene: TRBJ2-3; abundance: NA; CDR3nt: TGTGCCACAAACGAGGAGGGCACAGATACGCAGTATTTT; CDR3aa: CATNEEGTDTQYF